This T cell receptor (beta chain) was obtained from a study of blood T cell repertoires in COVID-19. On the study more broadly: Donors in the United States, Italy and Spain gave samples during acute or convalescent COVID-19. Sources were T cells, B-cell-depleted T cells, or PBMCs; the material itself was cDNA or gDNA.

V lost 5 bases to trimming and J lost 6 bases, with 11 bases between them. CDR3 length: 13 amino acids. Per the authors' pipeline: Reference gene primer amplification in the assay estimated nucleated cell counts. The method was immunoSEQ multiplex PCR; TCRdb's version includes in-frame clones alone and lacks a portion of them. The V and J calls and the clone size are those of that table, but D and trimming were determined from the DNA. The repertoire includes 160,000 or so clones, about four fifths of them detected once, and 7% to 10% sits in the top ten. Seattle patients were enrolled during active infection and followed longitudinally.

The sequencing input was peripheral blood. The chain employs TRBV12-3 or TRBV12-4 and TRBJ2-1; tentatively, D is TRBD1 (6 bases). This receptor was obtained from a woman in her sixties or seventies with COVID-19, enrolled during active disease. The CDR3 sequence is CASSPLGGNEQFF. DNA of the CDR3: TGTGCCAGCAGTCCTCTAGGGGGCAATGAGCAGTTCTTC.